This record covers a single T cell receptor beta chain. This sample stems from a study of blood T cell repertoires in COVID-19. Study context: The United States, Italy and Spain supplied acute and convalescent COVID-19 samples. T cells, B-cell-depleted T cells, or PBMCs supplied cDNA or gDNA.

One Seattle source followed patients from active infection through their disease course. The V and J ends lost 5 bases and 7 bases, in that order; junction bases with no gene match: 7. Looked up from germline, CDR1 is LGHNA and CDR2 is YNFKEQ. This CDR3 is 14 amino acids long. Using immunoSEQ multiplex PCR, the repertoire was profiled, and TCRdb retains in-frame clones only, with some absent. Among almost 250,000 clones, around 86% were seen once, and the ten largest hold roughly 6.2%. The genes are TRBV4-2 and TRBJ2-1, with 8 bases matching TRBD2. Sequenced input: peripheral blood. The TCR comes from a woman older than 75 with COVID-19, enrolled during active disease. CDR3 coding DNA: TGTGCCAGCAGCTCCGGGGGGGGGCAGAATGAGCAGTTCTTC. As protein: CASSSGGGQNEQFF.